Here is one T cell receptor beta chain with its context. This clonotype was counted ten times or more. Its specific antigen is unknown. No base qualities exist here, and no much larger clone lies one base off it. The Miltenyi Naive CD4+ T Cell Isolation kit was used to purify naive CD4+ T cells, and Tregs were depleted with CD25 microbeads. Tregs, naive and memory CD4+ T cells from tumor, blood and ipsilateral draining lymph nodes of a handful of breast cancer patients underwent full-length TCR alpha and beta sequencing. Tumor tissue and lymph nodes obtained by ipsilateral axillary dissection were perfused with PBS, cut into small pieces and digested using collagenase I and hyaluronidase. Sorted cell populations were confirmed by FACS to exceed 90% purity. This sample is drawn from a study (dated by TCRdb to 2014 to 2015). In terms of the full investigation: The study tested whether tumor-infiltrating Tregs in breast cancer are recruited from blood Tregs or converted in situ from other CD4+ T cell subsets.

Full-length TCR variable regions were amplified by 5' RACE PCR using constant-region reverse primers, and then by semi-nested PCR using Nested Universal Primer A. Using the ReliaPrep RNA Cell Miniprep System, total RNA was extracted, and the SMARTer RACE 5'/3' Kit was then used to reverse transcribe the RNA into 5'RACE-ready cDNA. Multiplex adaptors were used to barcode the full-length TCR alpha and beta libraries, which were then sequenced on an Illumina MiSeq. Processing in the source paper ran as follows. Sequencing data were pooled across the five patients for each of nine subset-tissue groups and compared by unsupervised clustering of TCR gene usage. The Morisita-Horn index was used to calculate repertoire similarity, with shared sequences weighted according to their contribution to each repertoire. In TCRdb, the public reads were trimmed at Q25 with fastp and aligned with MiXCR, with productive beta chains retained. Every CDR3 protein is listed once, alongside the most common genes and DNA of its rows. What appears here as the V and J calls and clone size reflects TCRdb's work, not the paper's. The sample contains 20,000 to 25,000 distinct CDR3 sequences, 30% of them found a single time. The ten largest account for around 2.3% of the sample.

V and J lose 4 bases and 3 bases, and a span of 14 bases separates them. There are 15 amino acids in the CDR3, from cysteine to phenylalanine inclusive. Left in the record is the CDR3 DNA by itself, 45 bases read in frame from the first base. From a lookup of the germline V gene, CDR1 and CDR2 are SGHRS and YFSETQ. The investigation overall reported the following: The greatest overlap of tumor-infiltrating Treg TCR alpha and beta sequences was observed with tumor naive CD4+ T cells, followed by blood naive CD4+ T cells. In terms of TCR gene usage, tumor memory CD4+ T cells clustered together with blood and lymph node memory CD4+ cells, as well as with lymph node naive CD4+ cells. The validation in the larger cohort was limited to a single TCR beta V-J rearrangement instead of whole repertoires.

Recombination linked TRBV5-1 to TRBJ2-1; a tentative D call is TRBD2 (6 bases match). The sequenced sample was tumor-infiltrating naive CD4+ T cells sorted from the breast tumor. This specimen's cell subset or site label, interpreted: naive CD4+ T cells, CD4+CD45RA+CD25-. This TCR was recovered from a female donor with breast cancer. In nucleotide form, the sequence is TGCGCCAGCAGCCCTGGGCCAGCGGGCTACAATGAGCAGTTCTTC. Its translation reads: CASSPGPAGYNEQFF.